This TCR beta chain was recovered during a study of PD-L1 blockade in urothelial cancer (dated by TCRdb to the late 2010s). Context from the whole study: Therapy was started in the mid-2010s for all patients, and atezolizumab 1,200 mg was administered intravenously every 3 weeks. About 85% of the roughly 29 patients were identified as males with urothelial cancer of bladder origin, and a prior smoking history was reported by 18 of 29 patients. Patients had an ECOG performance status of 0 or 1 and had received between 0 and 3 prior chemotherapy regimens. Blood samples were analyzed at 3 weeks after treatment start (second dose) and at 6 weeks after treatment start. Blood samples gave a median of around 130,000 T cells and 80,000 to 95,000 unique TCRs, with a median clonality of roughly 0.081. The study, an exploratory multi-omic analysis, examined somatic, immune and clinical correlates of response to PD-L1 blockade with atezolizumab in urothelial cancer. TCR sequencing covered pretreatment tumor samples and matched, serially collected peripheral blood taken before and after atezolizumab treatment. Durable clinical benefit was defined as a progression-free survival longer than 6 months, and TCR features were additionally tested against progression-free survival and overall survival. Whole exome sequencing and RNA sequencing of pretreatment tumors were performed alongside TCR sequencing in the same patients. Nine patients reached durable clinical benefit, while 20 or so patients did not. Pretreatment blood TCR-seq was available for nearly 30 patients, at least one posttreatment blood collection was obtained for 24 patients, and tumor TCR-seq was available for 24 patients. General findings and caveats noted by the study authors: Patients with durable benefit showed greater expansion of tumor-associated TCR clones in peripheral blood 3 weeks after starting treatment (n of about 20, p = 0.022). Because of the small sample size (n ≈ 31) and the many exploratory analyses performed, the results are intended to be regarded as hypothesis-generating. Improved progression-free and overall survival was found to be associated with pretreatment peripheral blood TCR clonality below the median.

Trimming at the junction amounts to 4 bases on V and 6 bases on J, and the germline ends lie 16 bases apart. CDR1 SGHRS and CDR2 YFSETQ were looked up in the germline V gene. The CDR3 runs 14 residues from the cysteine to the phenylalanine. The DNA shown is the 42-base CDR3, in frame from base 1. To estimate absolute template abundance from read counts, synthetic TCR analog templates were spiked into each PCR. TCRbeta CDR3 regions were amplified from genomic DNA with bias-controlled V and J gene primers using the immunoSEQ assay. Rearranged TCRbeta segments were sequenced at approximately 20X coverage. From the authors' description of their analysis: Sequencing errors were corrected by clustering and CDR3s were annotated against IMGT to assign V, D and J genes. Downstream analyses used only productive TCRbeta rearrangements and left out out-of-frame or stop-codon sequences. Clonality was computed as one minus Shannon entropy normalized by the log of the number of unique productive sequences. Fisher's exact test with Benjamini-Hochberg correction, using a cutoff of adjusted p below 0.01, was how clones that differed between time points or between blood and tumor were identified. What TCRdb holds here is the immuneACCESS table cut down to in-frame rearrangements. Part of the clones is not present; checked against another copy, under half of the missing clones reflect an unresolved V gene, and the others are unexplained. The DNA was the basis for D and trimming; V, J and clone size are from that table. The sample contains tens of thousands of clones, approximately 81% of them found a single time. Of the sample, around 3.2% falls within the top ten clones.

This specimen's time point label, per the study, means: pretreatment peripheral blood. The cohort included 29 patients with locally advanced or metastatic urothelial carcinoma who were treated at Memorial Sloan Kettering on a trial protocol. Peripheral blood mononuclear cells were collected pretreatment and during treatment, with between 1 and 8 total time points obtained per patient. The Qiagen DNeasy Blood extraction kit was used to purify genomic DNA from total PBMCs and tumor samples. PBMCs were collected pretreatment and during treatment, and were isolated and stored as previously described. Concerning this clone itself: Its specific antigen is unknown. No base quality information exists; no much larger clone differs at one position.

This sample comprised PBMCs, obtained around atezolizumab (anti-PD-L1) treatment. The source of this sequence is a man in his 70s with urothelial cancer. This sequence uses TRBV5-1 and TRBJ1-1, and the D gene may be TRBD1, 5 bases matching. CDR3 loop: CASSPQGAKAEAFF. The DNA sequence is TGCGCCAGCAGCCCTCAGGGCGCCAAGGCTGAAGCTTTCTTT.